This passage covers 30 T cell receptor beta chains from one sample sequenced in a study of cytomegalovirus exposure and HLA in healthy donors. The PCR was carried out with 60 Vbeta primers and 13 Jbeta primers. The assay was immunoSEQ multiplex PCR, and TCRdb's table has in-frame clones only and misses some. The sample shows roughly 120,000 clones, around 77% of them seen only once. Sequences were obtained from PBMCs. These receptors all stem from a man between 50 and 59 years old in good health and CMV-seropositive.

The chain carries TRBV6-1 and TRBJ1-1; 8 bases are shared with TRBD1. Germline CDR1 is MNHNS and CDR2 is SASEGT. Trimming cost V 0 bases and J 7 bases; bases outside gene matches: 4. The CDR3 contains 14 residues. The CDR3 here is CASSEAPTGGEAFF. Written as DNA, the CDR3 is TGTGCCAGCAGTGAAGCCCCCACAGGGGGTGAAGCTTTCTTT.

The chain combines TRBV27 with TRBJ2-3, with TRBD2 identical over 10 bases. V was pared by 3 bases and J by 5 bases, with 8 bases of the junction left unmatched. Germline CDR1 is MNHEY and CDR2 is SMNVEV (reference sequence). The CDR3 runs to 16 residues. CDR3 in amino acids: CASSFSGRTRVDTQYF. The CDR3 bases are TGTGCCAGCAGTTTTAGCGGGAGGACCCGCGTAGATACGCAGTATTTT.

The V call is TRBV10-3, the J call TRBJ2-3; possible D gene TRBD1, 6 bases. Between the trimmed V and J ends, which lost 0 bases and 8 bases, there was a span of 9 bases. Germline values: CDR1 ENHRY, CDR2 SYGVKD. This CDR3 spans 13 amino acids. CDR3 sequence: CAISESDRSTQYF. The DNA of the CDR3 is TGTGCCATCAGTGAGTCAGACAGGTCTACGCAGTATTTT.

The chain combines TRBV19 with TRBJ1-2; maybe TRBD1 (6 bases). V lost 3 bases and J 2 bases, leaving 10 bases between the germline ends. Germline-derived CDR1 and CDR2 are LNHDA and SQIVND (reference sequence). The CDR3 is made up of 14 amino acids. CDR3 region: CASSIETGNYGYTF. CDR3 in DNA: TGTGCCAGTAGTATTGAGACAGGAAACTATGGCTACACCTTC.

The rearrangement links TRBV9 to TRBJ2-2; D might be TRBD1 (7 bases). Trimming pared 0 bases from V and 2 bases from J, leaving 17 bases between. In germline, CDR1 is SGDLS, CDR2 YYNGEE. This CDR3 comprises 18 residues. The CDR3 coding sequence is TGTGCCAGCAGCGTAGAAATGGGGGGACAGATCAACACCGGGGAGCTGTTTTTT. Amino acid sequence: CASSVEMGGQINTGELFF. Variable domain in full (rest from reference TRBV9 and TRBJ2-2): DSGVTQTPKHLITATGQRVTLRCSPRSGDLSVYWYQQSLDQGLQFLIQYYNGEERAKGNILERFSAQQFPDLHSELNLSSLELGDSALYFCASSVEMGGQINTGELFFGEGSRLTVL.

The gene calls are TRBV10-1 and TRBJ1-1, with D perhaps TRBD1 (6 bases). Germline V gene data show CDR1 as WNHNN and CDR2 as SYGVQD (reference sequence). The CDR3 length is 13 residues. V lost 6 bases and J lost 1, with 9 bases in between. The CDR3 sequence: CASRMTGNTEAFF. CDR3 coding DNA: TGCGCCAGCAGGATGACAGGGAACACTGAAGCTTTCTTT.

The chain couples TRBV6-5 to TRBJ1-2; possibly TRBD1 for D (5 bases). V lost 8 bases to trimming and J lost 4 bases, with 14 bases between them. The CDR3 totals 13 residues. CDR1 is MNHEY, CDR2 SVGAGI, per germline. CDR3 residues: CASGQRGFYGYTF. The CDR3 DNA reads TGTGCCAGCGGCCAGCGGGGCTTCTATGGCTACACCTTC.

The chain combines TRBV4-1 with TRBJ2-7, with TRBD2 matching over 11 bases. CDR1 MGHRA and CDR2 YSYEKL come from the germline V gene. Losses at the gene ends were 3 bases for V and 4 bases for J; bases not matched to a gene: 8. The CDR3 extends over 16 amino acids. CDR3 protein: CASSHRLAGGPYEQYF. The CDR3 DNA is TGCGCCAGCAGCCACCGATTAGCGGGAGGGCCGTACGAGCAGTACTTC.

The genes are TRBV7-6 and TRBJ1-1; perhaps TRBD1 as D (5 bases). V lost 6 bases, J lost 0 bases, and 11 bases lay in between. In germline, CDR1 is SGHVS, CDR2 FNYEAQ. The CDR3 is 14 amino acids. In nucleotides, the CDR3 is TGTGCCAGCAGTATGACAGCCATGAACACTGAAGCTTTCTTT. Translation: CASSMTAMNTEAFF.

This clone showed up just a few times. The V and J genes are TRBV6-5 and TRBJ1-1, with 8 bases that match TRBD1. This CDR3 is 12 amino acids long. V lost 7 bases and J lost 6; bases outside the gene matches: 4. The germline V gene has CDR1 MNHEY and CDR2 SVGAGI. The CDR3 loop reads CASTATGAEAFF. DNA of the CDR3: TGTGCCAGCACCGCGACAGGGGCTGAAGCTTTCTTT.

This sequence joins TRBV9 and TRBJ2-5; 7 bases agree with TRBD1. Germline V CDR1 and CDR2: SGDLS, YYNGEE. The CDR3 has 13 residues. The V segment lost 3 bases and the J segment 9 bases; nucleotides outside the gene matches: 8. The CDR3 spells CASSGQDRTAQYF. In DNA form, the CDR3 reads TGTGCCAGCAGCGGACAGGACAGGACAGCCCAGTACTTC.

The V and J genes are TRBV9 and TRBJ1-1; D possibly corresponds to TRBD1 (6 bases). This CDR3 contains 14 residues. V was cut by 2 bases and J by 5 bases, with 13 bases left in between. The germline CDR1 and CDR2 sequences are SGDLS and YYNGEE. This CDR3 is CASSVRGGGTEAFF. Written as DNA, the CDR3 is TGTGCCAGCAGCGTGAGAGGGGGTGGGACTGAAGCTTTCTTT.

This chain joins TRBV9 and TRBJ2-7; 8 positions agree with TRBD1. V was pared by 4 bases and J by 6 bases, with 12 bases of the junction left unmatched. The CDR3 is made up of 15 amino acids. CDR1 is SGDLS and CDR2 is YYNGEE in the germline V gene. CDR3 sequence: CASSPRSAGQAEQYF. DNA for the CDR3: TGTGCCAGCAGCCCACGATCTGCGGGACAGGCCGAGCAGTACTTC.

In its sample, this clone was seen once. J is TRBJ2-3 and V is TRBV19; 12 nucleotides line up with TRBD2. With 7 bases clipped from V and 2 bases from J, the junction kept 16 bases outside the gene matches. Germline V gene lookup returns CDR1 LNHDA and CDR2 SQIVND (reference sequence). The CDR3 has 19 residues. CDR3 nucleotides: TGTGCCAGTACCAAATACTCGGGACTAGCGGGTCGTTTCACAGATACGCAGTATTTT. It yields the protein CASTKYSGLAGRFTDTQYF.

This clone came up once. The gene calls are TRBV2 and TRBJ1-6; D is undetermined. From germline, CDR1 is SNHLY and CDR2 FYNNEI. CDR3 length: 14 residues. V lost 6 bases and J lost 9, with 15 bases in between. Here the CDR3 reads CASRRDREGSPLHF. CDR3 nucleotides: TGTGCCAGCAGGCGGGATCGGGAAGGTTCACCCCTCCACTTT.

The V gene is TRBV5-1, the J gene TRBJ1-4; 7 bases align to TRBD1. This CDR3 comprises 15 residues. After removal of 0 bases from V and 4 bases from J, the junction contained 3 bases not matched to a gene. In germline, CDR1 is SGHRS, CDR2 YFSETQ. The DNA of the CDR3 is TGCGCCAGCAGCTTGGCAGGGGGTCTTAATGAAAAACTGTTTTTT. Its translation: CASSLAGGLNEKLFF. Drawing the rest from reference TRBV5-1 and TRBJ1-4, the complete variable domain is KAGVTQTPRYLIKTRGQQVTLSCSPISGHRSVSWYQQTPGQGLQFLFEYFSETQRNKGNFPGRFSGRQFSNSRSEMNVSTLELGDSALYLCASSLAGGLNEKLFFGSGTQLSVL.

The chain joins TRBV7-9 to TRBJ1-1; a weak D match, TRBD1 (5 bases). Germline lookup yields CDR1 SEHNR and CDR2 FQNEAQ (reference sequence). The CDR3 contains 17 residues. The germline V and J ends were trimmed by 1 base and 2 bases, with 17 bases remaining between them. Here the CDR3 reads CASSLGSGQGPNTEAFF. CDR3 sequence (DNA): TGTGCCAGCAGCTTAGGAAGCGGGCAGGGACCCAACACTGAAGCTTTCTTT.

The chain joins TRBV9 to TRBJ2-1; 15 bases align to TRBD2. The CDR3 loop spans 18 amino acids. With 2 bases clipped from V and 3 bases from J, the junction kept 6 bases outside the gene matches. Germline V gene lookup returns CDR1 SGDLS and CDR2 YYNGEE. Here the CDR3 DNA reads TGTGCCAGCAGCGTGGAAAGGACTAGCGGGGGGGGCTACAATGAGCAGTTCTTC. It encodes CASSVERTSGGGYNEQFF.

The V and J genes are TRBV27 and TRBJ1-5; tentatively, D is TRBD1 (5 bases). The germline gives CDR1 MNHEY, CDR2 SMNVEV (reference sequence). The V end was cut by 6 bases, the J end by 2 bases, with 14 bases between. The CDR3 is 15 amino acids. This CDR3 reads CASSPMGGGNQPQHF. The CDR3 DNA follows: TGTGCCAGCAGCCCAATGGGAGGGGGCAATCAGCCCCAGCATTTT.

The rearrangement links TRBV5-1 to TRBJ2-3; TRBD1 matches 7 bases. The V segment lost 5 bases and the J segment 3 bases; nucleotides outside the gene matches: 12. CDR1 is SGHRS, CDR2 YFSETQ, per germline. The CDR3 runs to 16 residues. For the CDR3, the DNA is TGCGCCAGCAGACTCGGAGAGGGGGCGCAAACAGATACGCAGTATTTT. Encoded protein: CASRLGEGAQTDTQYF.

V is TRBV2 and J is TRBJ1-5, with a possible D match to TRBD1 (6 bases). V lost 4 bases, J lost 0 bases, and 13 bases lay in between. The CDR3 length is 16 residues. Germline assignment: CDR1 SNHLY and CDR2 FYNNEI. The CDR3 DNA is TGTGCCAGCAGTGGTATATACAGGGATAGCAATCAGCCCCAGCATTTT. Its translation is CASSGIYRDSNQPQHF.

The chain uses TRBV19 and TRBJ1-4; tentative D call: TRBD1 (5 bases). The CDR3 consists of 13 residues. V lost 5 bases to trimming and J lost 4 bases, with 8 bases between them. Germline CDR1 is LNHDA and CDR2 is SQIVND (reference sequence). The CDR3 protein is CASSPGDNEKLFF. The CDR3 coding sequence is TGTGCCAGTAGTCCGGGGGATAATGAAAAACTGTTTTTT.

The gene calls are TRBV4-1 and TRBJ2-2, with 13 bases identical to TRBD2. J lost 6 bases, V lost 4 bases, and 5 bases had no gene match. The CDR3 has 16 amino acids. The germline gives CDR1 MGHRA, CDR2 YSYEKL. The CDR3 loop is CASSLGLAGAPGELFF. The CDR3 nucleotides are TGCGCCAGCAGCCTCGGACTAGCGGGAGCCCCCGGGGAGCTGTTTTTT.

The chain uses TRBV15 and TRBJ2-1; 12 bases are a match to TRBD2. With V trimmed by 0 bases and J by 5 bases, 5 bases remained unmatched. Looked up from germline, CDR1 is LNHNV and CDR2 is YYDKDF (reference sequence). The CDR3 sequence is 17 residues long. The chain's CDR3 is CATSRDTGLAGNNEQFF. The CDR3 DNA is TGTGCCACCAGCAGAGATACCGGACTAGCGGGAAACAATGAGCAGTTCTTC.

The CDR3 loop reads CASSTGAGSPLWSEQYF. The CDR3 DNA reads TGTGCCAGCAGCACCGGAGCTGGGAGTCCTCTTTGGAGTGAGCAGTACTTC. The rearrangement links TRBV11-2 to TRBJ2-7; weak D call: TRBD2 (5 bases). The CDR3 sequence is 17 residues long. Germline V CDR1 and CDR2: SGHAT, FQNNGV. V was shortened by 5 bases and J by 7 bases, with 27 bases between the two germline ends.

The genes are TRBV28 and TRBJ1-4; possible D gene TRBD1, 6 bases. V was pared by 5 bases and J by 4 bases, with 14 bases between. Germline V gene lookup returns CDR1 MDHEN and CDR2 SYDVKM. CDR3 length equals 15 residues. The CDR3 loop reads CASSTGTKSNEKLFF. CDR3 bases: TGTGCCAGCAGTACCGGGACAAAGAGTAATGAAAAACTGTTTTTT.

Written as DNA, the CDR3 is TGTGCCAGCTCAACTGACACCGGGGAGCTGTTTTTT. Translated, it gives CASSTDTGELFF. The J gene is TRBJ2-2, the V gene TRBV18; D not certain. The germline V gene has CDR1 KGHSH and CDR2 LQKENI. The CDR3 totals 12 residues. V was trimmed by 5 bases and J by 3 bases, leaving 4 bases between them.

V gene TRBV7-6 combines with J gene TRBJ2-1, with 8 bases identical to TRBD2. This CDR3 has 16 amino acids. From germline, CDR1 is SGHVS and CDR2 FNYEAQ. The junction had 12 bases not matched to a gene; V was cut back by 5 bases and J by 6 bases. CDR3 loop: CASSSVAGGPLNEQFF. CDR3 DNA sequence: TGTGCCAGCAGCAGCGTGGCGGGGGGCCCCCTCAATGAGCAGTTCTTC.

The chain uses TRBV5-6 and TRBJ1-2; no reliable D call. Germline V gives CDR1 SGHDT, CDR2 YYEEEE. V lost 0 bases to trimming and J lost 2 bases, with 11 bases between them. The CDR3 has 15 residues. As DNA, the CDR3 is TGTGCCAGCAGCTTGGGGTACAGATTAAACTATGGCTACACCTTC. Its protein is CASSLGYRLNYGYTF.

This clone was observed once. The junction does not match germline at one end; this may be a read error. The chain joins TRBV11-3 to TRBJ2-7; 11 bases are a match to TRBD2. CDR3 size: 17 residues. In germline, CDR1 is SGHNT, CDR2 YENEEA. CDR3 nucleotide sequence: TGTGCCAGCAGCTTAGATCTAACTAGCGGGAGCTCCTACGGGCAGTACTTC. Translation: CASSLDLTSGSSYGQYF.